This entry describes one T cell receptor (beta chain). The data are from a study of blood T cell repertoires in COVID-19. Sequenced by immunoSEQ multiplex PCR; TCRdb stores in-frame clones only, minus some. The repertoire holds approximately 250,000 clones, with about 83% as singletons. Seattle-derived patients entered the study during active infection and were followed longitudinally. Trimming took off 4 bases at V and 2 bases at J, with 9 bases between the two ends. This CDR3 has 13 residues. CDR1 and CDR2 (germline): SGHRS, YFSETQ. This clonotype was sampled from an elderly woman with COVID-19, enrolled during active disease. Input material: peripheral blood. This chain connects TRBV5-1 to TRBJ2-5, with TRBD2 as a possible D gene (5 bases). Here the CDR3 reads CASSTGSQETQYF. CDR3 nucleotides: TGCGCCAGCAGCACGGGGTCACAAGAGACCCAGTACTTC.